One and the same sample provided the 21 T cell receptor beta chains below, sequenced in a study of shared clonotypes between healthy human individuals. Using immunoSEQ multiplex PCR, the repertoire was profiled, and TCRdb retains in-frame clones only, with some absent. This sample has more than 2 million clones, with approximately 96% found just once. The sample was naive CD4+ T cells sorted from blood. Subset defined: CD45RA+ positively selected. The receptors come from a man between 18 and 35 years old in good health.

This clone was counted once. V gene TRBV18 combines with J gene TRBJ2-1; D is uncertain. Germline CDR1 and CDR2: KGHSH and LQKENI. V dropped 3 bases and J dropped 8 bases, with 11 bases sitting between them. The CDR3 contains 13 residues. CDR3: CASSPLEADEQFF. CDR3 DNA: TGTGCCAGCTCACCCTTAGAGGCGGATGAGCAGTTCTTC.

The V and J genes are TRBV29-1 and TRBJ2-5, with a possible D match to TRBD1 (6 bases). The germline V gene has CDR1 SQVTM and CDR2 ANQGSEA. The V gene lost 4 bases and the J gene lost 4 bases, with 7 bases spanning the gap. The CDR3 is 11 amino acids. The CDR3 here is CSVGGRETQYF. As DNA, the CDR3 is TGCAGCGTTGGGGGGCGAGAGACCCAGTACTTC.

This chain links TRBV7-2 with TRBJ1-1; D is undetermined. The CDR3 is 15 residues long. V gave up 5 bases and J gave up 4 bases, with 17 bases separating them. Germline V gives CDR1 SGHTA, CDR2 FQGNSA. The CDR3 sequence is CASSPLSHSGTEAFF. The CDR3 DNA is TGTGCCAGCAGCCCACTATCTCACAGTGGCACTGAAGCTTTCTTT.

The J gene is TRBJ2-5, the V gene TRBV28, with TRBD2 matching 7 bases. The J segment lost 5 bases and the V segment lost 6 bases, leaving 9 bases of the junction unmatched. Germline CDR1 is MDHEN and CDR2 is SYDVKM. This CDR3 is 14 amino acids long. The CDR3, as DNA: TGTGCCAGCAGAACCTCCGGGGGAGGGGAGACCCAGTACTTC. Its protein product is CASRTSGGGETQYF.

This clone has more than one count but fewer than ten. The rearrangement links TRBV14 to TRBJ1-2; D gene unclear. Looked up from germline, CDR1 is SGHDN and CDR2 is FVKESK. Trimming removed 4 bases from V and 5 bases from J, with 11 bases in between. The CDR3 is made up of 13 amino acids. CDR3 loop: CASSPSLRYGYTF. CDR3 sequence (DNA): TGTGCCAGCAGCCCCTCCCTTCGGTATGGCTACACCTTC. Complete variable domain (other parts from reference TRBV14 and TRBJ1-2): EAGVTQFPSHSVIEKGQTVTLRCDPISGHDNLYWYRRVMGKEIKFLLHFVKESKQDESGMPNNRFLAERTGGTYSTLKVQPAELEDSGVYFCASSPSLRYGYTFGSGTRLTVV.

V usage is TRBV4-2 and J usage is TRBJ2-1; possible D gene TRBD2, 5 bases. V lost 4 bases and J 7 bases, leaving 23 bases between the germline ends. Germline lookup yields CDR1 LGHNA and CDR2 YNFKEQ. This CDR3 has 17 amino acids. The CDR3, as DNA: TGTGCCAGCAGCCCCAACGGCGGGCCTGGACGAGAGAATGAGCAGTTCTTC. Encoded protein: CASSPNGGPGRENEQFF.

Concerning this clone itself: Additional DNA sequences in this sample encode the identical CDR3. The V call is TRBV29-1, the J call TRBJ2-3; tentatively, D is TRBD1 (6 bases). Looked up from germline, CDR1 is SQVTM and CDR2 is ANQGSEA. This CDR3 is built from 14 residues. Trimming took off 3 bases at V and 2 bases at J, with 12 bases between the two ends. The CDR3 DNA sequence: TGCAGCGTTGAGGGGGCAGGACACACAGATACGCAGTATTTT. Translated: CSVEGAGHTDTQYF.

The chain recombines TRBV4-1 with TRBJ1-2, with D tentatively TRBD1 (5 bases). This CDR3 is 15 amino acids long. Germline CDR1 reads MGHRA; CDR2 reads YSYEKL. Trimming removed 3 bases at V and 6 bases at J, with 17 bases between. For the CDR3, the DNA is TGCGCCAGCAGCCACCCTGGGGCGGGGCGGGATGGCTACACCTTC. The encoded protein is CASSHPGAGRDGYTF.

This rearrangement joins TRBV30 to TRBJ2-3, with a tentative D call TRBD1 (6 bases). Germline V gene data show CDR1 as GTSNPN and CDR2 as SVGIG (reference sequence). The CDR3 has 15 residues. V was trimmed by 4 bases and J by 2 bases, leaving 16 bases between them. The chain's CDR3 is CAWNQAGVYTDTQYF. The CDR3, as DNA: TGTGCCTGGAATCAAGCAGGGGTTTACACAGATACGCAGTATTTT.

CDR3 sequence reads: CAWSRGQEKYSNQPQHF. CDR3 coding DNA: TGTGCCTGGAGTAGGGGACAGGAGAAGTATAGCAATCAGCCCCAGCATTTT. The chain joins TRBV30 to TRBJ1-5, with 8 bases lining up with TRBD1. CDR1 is GTSNPN and CDR2 is SVGIG in the germline V gene (reference sequence). The V segment lost 2 bases and the J segment 0 bases; nucleotides outside the gene matches: 9. This CDR3 is 17 amino acids long.

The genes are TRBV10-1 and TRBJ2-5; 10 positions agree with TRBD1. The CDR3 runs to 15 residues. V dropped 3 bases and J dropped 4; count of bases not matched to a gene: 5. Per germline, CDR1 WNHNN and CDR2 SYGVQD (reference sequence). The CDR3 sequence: CASSEDRGRRETQYF. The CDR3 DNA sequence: TGCGCCAGCAGTGAAGACAGGGGGCGCAGAGAGACCCAGTACTTC.

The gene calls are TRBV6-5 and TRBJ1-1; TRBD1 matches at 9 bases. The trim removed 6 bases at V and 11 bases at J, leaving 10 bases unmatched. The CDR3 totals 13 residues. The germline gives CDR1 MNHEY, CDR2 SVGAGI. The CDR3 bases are TGTGCCAGCAGCAAAGGACAGGGGAGGGGGGCTTTCTTT. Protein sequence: CASSKGQGRGAFF.

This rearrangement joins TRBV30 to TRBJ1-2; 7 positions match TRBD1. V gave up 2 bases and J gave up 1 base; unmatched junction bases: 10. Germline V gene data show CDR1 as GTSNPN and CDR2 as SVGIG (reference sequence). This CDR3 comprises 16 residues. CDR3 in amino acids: CAWSPGQLILNYGYTF. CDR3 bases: TGTGCCTGGAGTCCGGGACAGCTCATCCTTAACTATGGCTACACCTTC.

CDR3 in amino acids: CASRDSTVNSPLHF. The CDR3 region has the DNA TGTGCCAGCAGGGACTCCACTGTTAATTCACCCCTCCACTTT. This rearrangement joins TRBV27 to TRBJ1-6; the D is unclear. Germline CDR1 is MNHEY and CDR2 is SMNVEV (reference sequence). The CDR3 is 14 amino acids. Trimming took 6 bases from V and 6 from J, leaving 12 bases between them.

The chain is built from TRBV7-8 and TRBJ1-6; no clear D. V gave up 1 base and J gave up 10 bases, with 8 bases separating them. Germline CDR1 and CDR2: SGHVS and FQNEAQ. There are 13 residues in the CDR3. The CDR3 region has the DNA TGTGCCAGCAGCTTAGGACTGGAGTCACCCCTCCACTTT. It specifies CASSLGLESPLHF.

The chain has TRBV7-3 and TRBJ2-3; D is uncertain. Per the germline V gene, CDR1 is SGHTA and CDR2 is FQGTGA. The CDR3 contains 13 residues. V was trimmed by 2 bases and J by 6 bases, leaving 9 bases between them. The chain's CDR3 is CASSLALGDTQYF. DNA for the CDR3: TGTGCCAGCAGCTTAGCCCTGGGGGATACGCAGTATTTT.

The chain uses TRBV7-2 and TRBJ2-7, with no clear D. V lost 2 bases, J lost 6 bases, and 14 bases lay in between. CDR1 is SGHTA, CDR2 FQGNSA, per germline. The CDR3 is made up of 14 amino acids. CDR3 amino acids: CASSLQRANGEQYF. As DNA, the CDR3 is TGTGCCAGCAGCTTACAAAGAGCGAACGGCGAGCAGTACTTC. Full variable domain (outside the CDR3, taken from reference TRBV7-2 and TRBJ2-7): GAGVSQSPSNKVTEKGKDVELRCDPISGHTALYWYRQSLGQGLEFLIYFQGNSAPDKSGLPSDRFSAERTGGSVSTLTIQRTQQEDSAVYLCASSLQRANGEQYFGPGTRLTVT.

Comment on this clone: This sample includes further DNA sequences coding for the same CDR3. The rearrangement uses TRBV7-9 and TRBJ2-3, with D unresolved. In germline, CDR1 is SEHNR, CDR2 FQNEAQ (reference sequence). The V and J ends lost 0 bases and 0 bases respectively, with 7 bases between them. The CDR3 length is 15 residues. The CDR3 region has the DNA TGTGCCAGCAGCTTAGCGTCGCCCAGCACAGATACGCAGTATTTT. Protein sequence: CASSLASPSTDTQYF.

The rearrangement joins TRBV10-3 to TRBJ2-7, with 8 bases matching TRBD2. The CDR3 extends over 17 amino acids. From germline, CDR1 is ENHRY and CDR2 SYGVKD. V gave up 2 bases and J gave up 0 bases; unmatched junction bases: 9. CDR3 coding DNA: TGTGCCATCAGTGAGCCCCCGGGAGGGGCAGTCTCCTACGAGCAGTACTTC. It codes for CAISEPPGGAVSYEQYF.

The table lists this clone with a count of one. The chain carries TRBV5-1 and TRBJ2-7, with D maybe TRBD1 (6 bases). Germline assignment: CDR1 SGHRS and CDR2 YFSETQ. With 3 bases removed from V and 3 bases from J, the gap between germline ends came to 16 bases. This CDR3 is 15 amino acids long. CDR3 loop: CASSSTGSPIYEQYF. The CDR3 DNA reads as TGCGCCAGCAGCTCTACAGGGTCCCCGATCTACGAGCAGTACTTC.

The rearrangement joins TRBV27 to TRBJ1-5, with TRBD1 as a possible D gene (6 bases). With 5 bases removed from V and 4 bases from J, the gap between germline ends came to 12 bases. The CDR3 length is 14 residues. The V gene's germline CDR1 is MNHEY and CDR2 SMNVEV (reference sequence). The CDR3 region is CASSPDSWNQPQHF. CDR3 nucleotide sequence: TGTGCCAGCAGTCCGGACAGCTGGAATCAGCCCCAGCATTTT.